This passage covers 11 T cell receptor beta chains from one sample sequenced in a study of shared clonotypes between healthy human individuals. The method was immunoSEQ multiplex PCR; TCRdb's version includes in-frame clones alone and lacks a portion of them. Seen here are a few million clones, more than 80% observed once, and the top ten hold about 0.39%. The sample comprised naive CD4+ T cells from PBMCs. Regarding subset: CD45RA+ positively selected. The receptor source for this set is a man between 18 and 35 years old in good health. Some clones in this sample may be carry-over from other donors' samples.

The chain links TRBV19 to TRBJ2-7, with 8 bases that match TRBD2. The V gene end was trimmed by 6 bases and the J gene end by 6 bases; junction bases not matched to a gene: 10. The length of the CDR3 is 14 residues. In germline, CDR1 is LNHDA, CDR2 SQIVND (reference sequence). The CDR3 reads CASRPSGSGGEQYF. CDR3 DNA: TGTGCCAGTAGGCCAAGCGGGAGCGGGGGCGAGCAGTACTTC. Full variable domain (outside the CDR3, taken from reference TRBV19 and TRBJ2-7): DGGITQSPKYLFRKEGQNVTLSCEQNLNHDAMYWYRQDPGQGLRLIYYSQIVNDFQKGDIAEGYSVSREKKESFPLTVTSAQKNPTAFYLCASRPSGSGGEQYFGPGTRLTVT.

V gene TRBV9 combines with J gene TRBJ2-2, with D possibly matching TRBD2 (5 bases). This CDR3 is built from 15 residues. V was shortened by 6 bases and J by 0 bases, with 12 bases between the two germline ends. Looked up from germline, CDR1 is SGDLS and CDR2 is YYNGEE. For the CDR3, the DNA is TGTGCCAGCAACACGAGGGCCGCGAACACCGGGGAGCTGTTTTTT. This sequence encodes CASNTRAANTGELFF.

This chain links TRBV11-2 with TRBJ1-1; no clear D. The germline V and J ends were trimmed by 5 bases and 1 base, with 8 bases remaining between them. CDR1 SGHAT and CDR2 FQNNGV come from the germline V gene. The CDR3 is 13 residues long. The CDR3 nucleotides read TGTGCCAGCAGCCCCCAAGGGAACACTGAAGCTTTCTTT. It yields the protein CASSPQGNTEAFF.

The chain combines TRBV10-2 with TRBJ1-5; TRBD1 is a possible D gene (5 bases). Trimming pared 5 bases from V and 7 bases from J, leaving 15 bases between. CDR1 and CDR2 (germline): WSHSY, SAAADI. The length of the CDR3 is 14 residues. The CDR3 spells CASSTLSGGQPQHF. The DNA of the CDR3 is TGCGCCAGCAGTACTTTATCCGGGGGACAGCCCCAGCATTTT.

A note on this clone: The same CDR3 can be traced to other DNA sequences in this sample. CDR3 sequence reads: CASSLGTGGRETQYF. In DNA, the CDR3 is TGTGCCAGCTCACTTGGGACAGGGGGCCGAGAGACCCAGTACTTC. V is TRBV18 and J is TRBJ2-5, with 12 positions matching TRBD1. The junction had 4 bases not matched to a gene; V was cut back by 4 bases and J by 4 bases. This CDR3 spans 15 amino acids. Germline assignment: CDR1 KGHSH and CDR2 LQKENI.

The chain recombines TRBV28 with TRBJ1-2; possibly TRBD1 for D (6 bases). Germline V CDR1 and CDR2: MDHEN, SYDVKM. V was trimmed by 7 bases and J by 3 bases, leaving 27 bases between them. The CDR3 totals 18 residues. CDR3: CASTPRGFGTIIHYGYTF. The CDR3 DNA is TGTGCCAGCACCCCTAGGGGGTTTGGGACTATAATCCACTATGGCTACACCTTC.

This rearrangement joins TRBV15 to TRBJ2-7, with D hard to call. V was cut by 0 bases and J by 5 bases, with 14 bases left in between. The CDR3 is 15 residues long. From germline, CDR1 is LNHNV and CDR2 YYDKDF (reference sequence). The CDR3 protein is CATSRDLGLAHEQYF. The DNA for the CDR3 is TGTGCCACCAGCAGAGATTTAGGGCTTGCCCACGAGCAGTACTTC.

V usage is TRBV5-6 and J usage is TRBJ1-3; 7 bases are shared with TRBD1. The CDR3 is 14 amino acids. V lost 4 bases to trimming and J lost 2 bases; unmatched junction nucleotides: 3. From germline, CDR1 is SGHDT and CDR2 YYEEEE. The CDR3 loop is CASSQQGPGNTIYF. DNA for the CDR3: TGTGCCAGCAGCCAACAGGGGCCTGGAAACACCATATATTTT.

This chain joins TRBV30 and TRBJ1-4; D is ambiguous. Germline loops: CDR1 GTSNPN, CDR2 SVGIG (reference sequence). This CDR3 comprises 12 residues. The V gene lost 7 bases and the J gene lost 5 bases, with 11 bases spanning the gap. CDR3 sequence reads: CASKGLNEKLFF. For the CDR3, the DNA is TGTGCCTCAAAGGGCCTGAATGAAAAACTGTTTTTT. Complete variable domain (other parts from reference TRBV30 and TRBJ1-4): SQTIHQWPATLVQPVGSPLSLECTVEGTSNPNLYWYRQAAGRGLQLLFYSVGIGQISSEVPQNLSASRPQDRQFILSSKKLLLSDSGFYLCASKGLNEKLFFGSGTQLSVL.

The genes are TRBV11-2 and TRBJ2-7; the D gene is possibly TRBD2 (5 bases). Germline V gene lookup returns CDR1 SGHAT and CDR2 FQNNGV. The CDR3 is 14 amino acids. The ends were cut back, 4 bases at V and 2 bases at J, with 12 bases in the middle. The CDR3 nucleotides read TGTGCCAGCAGCTCCCGGGGTTACCCCTACGAGCAGTACTTC. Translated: CASSSRGYPYEQYF.

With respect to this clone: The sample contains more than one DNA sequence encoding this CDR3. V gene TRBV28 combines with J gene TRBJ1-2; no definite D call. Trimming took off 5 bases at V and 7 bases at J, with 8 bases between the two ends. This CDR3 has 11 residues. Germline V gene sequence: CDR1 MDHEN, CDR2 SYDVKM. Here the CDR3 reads CASSLTAGYTF. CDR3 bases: TGTGCCAGCAGTCTCACCGCTGGCTACACCTTC.